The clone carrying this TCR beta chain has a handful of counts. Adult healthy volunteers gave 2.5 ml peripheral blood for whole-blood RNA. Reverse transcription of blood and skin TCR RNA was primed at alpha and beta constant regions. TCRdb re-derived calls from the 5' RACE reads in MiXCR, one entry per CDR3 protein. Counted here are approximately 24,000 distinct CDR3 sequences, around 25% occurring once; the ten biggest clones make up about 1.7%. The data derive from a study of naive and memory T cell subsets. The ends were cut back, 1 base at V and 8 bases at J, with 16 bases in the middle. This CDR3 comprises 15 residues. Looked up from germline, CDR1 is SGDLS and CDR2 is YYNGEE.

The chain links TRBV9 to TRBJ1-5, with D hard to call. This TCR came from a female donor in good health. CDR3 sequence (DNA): TGTGCCAGCAGCGTAAGTTCCCAGCGTTTTGAGCCCCAGCATTTT. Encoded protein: CASSVSSQRFEPQHF.